Sequencing of this TCR beta chain was carried out in a study of radiotherapy plus CTLA-4 blockade in lung cancer. Study summary: Objective responses were observed in approximately 17% of patients, and disease control was achieved by just over 30%.

V shed 5 bases, J shed 4 bases, and the junction held 8 bases outside the gene matches. CDR1 MGHRA and CDR2 YSYEKL come from the germline V gene. The CDR3 totals 15 residues. Those patients who had chemo-refractory metastatic non-small-cell lung cancer were given focal radiation along with CTLA-4 blockade through ipilimumab. With respect to this clone: Its antigen remains unidentified.

Libraries were prepared by immunoSEQ multiplex PCR; TCRdb keeps only in-frame clonotypes and omits some of them. The sample includes some 80,000 clones, more than 60% seen only once; the top ten take over 20%. Broader study findings: Blood saw expansion of tumor-derived TCR clones after radiotherapy plus ipilimumab. Response, reportedly, was best predicted by interferon-beta along with early blood T cell clone dynamics.

Material: peripheral blood, obtained from a patient treated with radiotherapy plus ipilimumab. The chain is built from TRBV4-1 and TRBJ2-7; 10 nucleotides match TRBD1. This clonotype originated in a human donor with non-small cell lung cancer whose response to radiotherapy plus ipilimumab could not be evaluated. Some clones in this sample may be carry-over from other donors' samples. DNA of the CDR3: TGCGCCAGCAGCTGGAGGACAGGGGGGGCATACGAGCAGTACTTC. It codes for CASSWRTGGAYEQYF.